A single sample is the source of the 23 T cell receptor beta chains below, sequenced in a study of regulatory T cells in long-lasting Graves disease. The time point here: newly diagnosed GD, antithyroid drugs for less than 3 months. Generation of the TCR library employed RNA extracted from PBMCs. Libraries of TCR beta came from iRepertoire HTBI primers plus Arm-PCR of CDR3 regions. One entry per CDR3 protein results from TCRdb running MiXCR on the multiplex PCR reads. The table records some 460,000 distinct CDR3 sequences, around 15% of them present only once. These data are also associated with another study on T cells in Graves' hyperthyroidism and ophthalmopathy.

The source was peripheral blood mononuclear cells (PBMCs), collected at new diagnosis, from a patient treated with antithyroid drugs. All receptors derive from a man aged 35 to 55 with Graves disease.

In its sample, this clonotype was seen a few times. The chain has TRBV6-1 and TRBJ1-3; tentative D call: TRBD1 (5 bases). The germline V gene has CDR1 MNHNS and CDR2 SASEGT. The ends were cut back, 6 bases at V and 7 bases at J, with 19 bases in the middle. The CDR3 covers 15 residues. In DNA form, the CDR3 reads TGTGCCAGCAGCCCGACCCCGCGGGGGGGGAACACCATATATTTT. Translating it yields CASSPTPRGGNTIYF.

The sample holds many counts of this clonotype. This CDR3 reads CASSLGLTRGYETQYF. As DNA, the CDR3 is TGTGCCAGCAGCTTAGGCCTTACGAGGGGATACGAGACCCAGTACTTC. The chain joins TRBV7-8 to TRBJ2-5; D may match TRBD1 or TRBD2 (5 bases each). The CDR3 has 16 amino acids. CDR1 and CDR2 (germline): SGHVS, FQNEAQ. V lost 1 base to trimming and J lost 5 bases, with 17 bases between them.

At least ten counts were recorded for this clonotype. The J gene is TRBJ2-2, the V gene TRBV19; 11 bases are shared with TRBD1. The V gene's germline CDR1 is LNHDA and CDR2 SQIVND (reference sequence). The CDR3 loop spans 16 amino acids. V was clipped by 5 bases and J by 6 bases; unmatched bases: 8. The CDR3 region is CASSHRTGGASGELFF. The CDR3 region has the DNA TGTGCCAGTAGTCACAGGACAGGGGGCGCGTCCGGGGAGCTGTTTTTT.

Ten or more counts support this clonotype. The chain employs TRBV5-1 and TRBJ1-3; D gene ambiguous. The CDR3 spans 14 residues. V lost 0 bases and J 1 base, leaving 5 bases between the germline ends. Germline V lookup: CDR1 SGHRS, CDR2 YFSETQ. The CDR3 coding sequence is TGCGCCAGCAGCTTGGATGGGTCTGGAAACACCATATATTTT. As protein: CASSLDGSGNTIYF.

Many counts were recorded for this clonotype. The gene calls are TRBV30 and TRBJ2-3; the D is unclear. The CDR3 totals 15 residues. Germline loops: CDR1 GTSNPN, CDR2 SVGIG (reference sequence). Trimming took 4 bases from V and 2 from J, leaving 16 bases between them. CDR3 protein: CAWTSGGVNTDTQYF. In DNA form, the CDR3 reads TGTGCCTGGACCTCCGGCGGCGTAAACACAGATACGCAGTATTTT. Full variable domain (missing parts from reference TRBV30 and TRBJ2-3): SQTIHQWPATLVQPVGSPLSLECTVEGTSNPNLYWYRQAAGRGLQLLFYSVGIGQISSEVPQNLSASRPQDRQFILSSKKLLLSDSGFYLCAWTSGGVNTDTQYFGPGTRLTVL.

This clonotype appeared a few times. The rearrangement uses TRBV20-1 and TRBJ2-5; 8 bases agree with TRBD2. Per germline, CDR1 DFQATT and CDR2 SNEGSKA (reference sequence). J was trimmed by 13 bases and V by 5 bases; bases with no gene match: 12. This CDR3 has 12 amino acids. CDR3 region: CSAHSGTHARYF. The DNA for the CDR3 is TGCAGTGCTCATAGCGGGACTCATGCCCGGTACTTC.

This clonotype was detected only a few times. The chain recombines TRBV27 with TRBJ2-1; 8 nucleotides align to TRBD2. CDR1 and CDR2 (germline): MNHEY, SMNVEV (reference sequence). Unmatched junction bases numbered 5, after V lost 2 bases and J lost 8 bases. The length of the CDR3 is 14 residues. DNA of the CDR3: TGTGCCAGCAGTTTAGGGACTAGGATCGATGAGCAGTTCTTC. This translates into CASSLGTRIDEQFF.

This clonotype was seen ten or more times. The CDR3 loop is CASSQGLAGIQETQYF. The CDR3 region has the DNA TGTGCCAGCTCACAGGGACTAGCGGGGATCCAAGAGACCCAGTACTTC. The V call is TRBV18, the J call TRBJ2-5, with 13 bases fitting TRBD2. CDR1 is KGHSH and CDR2 is LQKENI in the germline V gene. The CDR3 loop spans 16 amino acids. Losses at the gene ends were 4 bases for V and 1 base for J; bases not matched to a gene: 3. The variable domain in full, with the rest retrieved from reference TRBV18 and TRBJ2-5, is NAGVMQNPRHLVRRRGQEARLRCSPMKGHSHVYWYRQLPEEGLKFMVYLQKENIIDESGMPKERFSAEFPKEGPSILRIQQVVRGDSAAYFCASSQGLAGIQETQYFGPGTRLLVL.

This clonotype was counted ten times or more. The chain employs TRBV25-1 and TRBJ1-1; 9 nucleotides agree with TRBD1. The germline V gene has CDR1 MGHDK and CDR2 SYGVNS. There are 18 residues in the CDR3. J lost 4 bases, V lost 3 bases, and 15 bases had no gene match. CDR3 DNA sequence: TGTGCCAGCAGTGACCGCCCCGGAGTCTTGGACAGGGGCACTGAAGCTTTCTTT. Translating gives CASSDRPGVLDRGTEAFF.

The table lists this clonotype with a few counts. In DNA, the CDR3 is TGCAGCGGCGCAAAGCGGCTAGTTAGTATCACAGATACGCAGTATTTT. It encodes CSGAKRLVSITDTQYF. This sequence joins TRBV29-1 and TRBJ2-3; weak D call: TRBD2 (5 bases). This CDR3 is 16 amino acids long. Trimming stripped 7 bases from V and 2 bases from J, with 22 bases between. Germline CDR1 reads SQVTM; CDR2 reads ANQGSEA.

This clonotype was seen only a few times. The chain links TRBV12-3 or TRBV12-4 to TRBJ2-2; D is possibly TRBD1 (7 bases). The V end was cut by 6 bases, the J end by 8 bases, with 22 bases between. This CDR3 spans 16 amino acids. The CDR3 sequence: CASSHTDRMSGGELFF. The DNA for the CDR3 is TGTGCCAGCAGCCATACGGACAGGATGAGCGGGGGGGAGCTGTTTTTT.

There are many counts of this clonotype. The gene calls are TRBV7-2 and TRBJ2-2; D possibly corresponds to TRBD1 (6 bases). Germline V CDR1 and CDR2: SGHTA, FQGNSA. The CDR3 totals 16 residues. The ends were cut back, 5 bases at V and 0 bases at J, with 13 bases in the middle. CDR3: CASSVRQVANTGELFF. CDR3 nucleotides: TGTGCCAGCAGCGTAAGACAGGTCGCGAACACCGGGGAGCTGTTTTTT. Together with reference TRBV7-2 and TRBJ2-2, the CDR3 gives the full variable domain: GAGVSQSPSNKVTEKGKDVELRCDPISGHTALYWYRQSLGQGLEFLIYFQGNSAPDKSGLPSDRFSAERTGGSVSTLTIQRTQQEDSAVYLCASSVRQVANTGELFFGEGSRLTVL.

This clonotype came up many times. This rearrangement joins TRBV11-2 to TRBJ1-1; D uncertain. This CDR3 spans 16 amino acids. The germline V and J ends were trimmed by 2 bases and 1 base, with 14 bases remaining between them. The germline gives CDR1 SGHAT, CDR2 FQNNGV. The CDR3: CASSLLKGPRNTEAFF. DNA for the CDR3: TGTGCCAGCAGCTTATTGAAAGGCCCCCGGAACACTGAAGCTTTCTTT.

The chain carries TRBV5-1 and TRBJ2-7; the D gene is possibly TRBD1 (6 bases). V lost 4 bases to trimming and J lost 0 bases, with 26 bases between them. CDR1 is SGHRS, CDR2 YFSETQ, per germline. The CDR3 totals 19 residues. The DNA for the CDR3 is TGCGCCAGCAGCCCCCTTCGGGGCAGGGGAAGCCTCAGCTCCTACGAGCAGTACTTC. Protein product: CASSPLRGRGSLSSYEQYF. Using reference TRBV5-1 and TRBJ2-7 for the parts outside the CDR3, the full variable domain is KAGVTQTPRYLIKTRGQQVTLSCSPISGHRSVSWYQQTPGQGLQFLFEYFSETQRNKGNFPGRFSGRQFSNSRSEMNVSTLELGDSALYLCASSPLRGRGSLSSYEQYFGPGTRLTVT.

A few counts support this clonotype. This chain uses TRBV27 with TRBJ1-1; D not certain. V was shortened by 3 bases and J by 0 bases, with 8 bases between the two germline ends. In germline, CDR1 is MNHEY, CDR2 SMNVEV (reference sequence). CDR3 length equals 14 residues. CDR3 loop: CASSFNGLNTEAFF. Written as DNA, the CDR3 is TGTGCCAGCAGTTTCAACGGCCTGAACACTGAAGCTTTCTTT.

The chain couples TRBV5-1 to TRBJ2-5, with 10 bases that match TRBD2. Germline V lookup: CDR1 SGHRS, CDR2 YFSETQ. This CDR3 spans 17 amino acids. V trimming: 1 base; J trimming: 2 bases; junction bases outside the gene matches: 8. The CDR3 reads CASSLSPSGSNQETQYF. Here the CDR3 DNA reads TGCGCCAGCAGCTTGAGCCCTAGCGGGAGTAATCAAGAGACCCAGTACTTC.

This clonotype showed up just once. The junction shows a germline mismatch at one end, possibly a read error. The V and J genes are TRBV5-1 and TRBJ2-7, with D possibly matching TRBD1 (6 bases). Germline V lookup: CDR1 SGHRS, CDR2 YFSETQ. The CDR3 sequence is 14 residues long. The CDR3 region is CASSHEDRPYEQYF. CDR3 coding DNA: TGTGCCAGCAGCCACGAGGACAGACCCTACGAGCAGTACTTC.

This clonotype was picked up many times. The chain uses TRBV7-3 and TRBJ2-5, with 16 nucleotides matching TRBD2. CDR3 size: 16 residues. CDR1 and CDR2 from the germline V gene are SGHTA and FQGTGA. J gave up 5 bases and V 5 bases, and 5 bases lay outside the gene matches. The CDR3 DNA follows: TGTGCCAGCAGCGAGGGACTAGCGGGAGGGCGGGAGACCCAGTACTTC. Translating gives CASSEGLAGGRETQYF.

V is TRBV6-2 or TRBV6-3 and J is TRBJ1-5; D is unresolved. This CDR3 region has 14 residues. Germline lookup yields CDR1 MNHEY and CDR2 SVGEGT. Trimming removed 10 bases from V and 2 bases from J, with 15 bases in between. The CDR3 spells CATHKGSGNQPQHF. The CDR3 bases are TGTGCCACCCACAAGGGATCGGGCAATCAGCCCCAGCATTTT.

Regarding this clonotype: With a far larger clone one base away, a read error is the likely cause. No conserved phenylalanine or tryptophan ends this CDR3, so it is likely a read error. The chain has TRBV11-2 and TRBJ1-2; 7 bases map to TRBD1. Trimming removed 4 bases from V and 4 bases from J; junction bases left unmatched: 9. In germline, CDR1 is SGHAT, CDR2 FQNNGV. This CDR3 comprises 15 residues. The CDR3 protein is CASSYKQGRGYGYTL. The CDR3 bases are TGTGCCAGCAGCTACAAACAGGGGCGCGGCTATGGCTACACCCTC.

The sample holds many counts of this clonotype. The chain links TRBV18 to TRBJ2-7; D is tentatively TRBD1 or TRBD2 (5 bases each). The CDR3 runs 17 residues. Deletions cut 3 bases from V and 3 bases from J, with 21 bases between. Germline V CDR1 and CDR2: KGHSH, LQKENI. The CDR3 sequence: CASSPLPGPPRFYEQYF. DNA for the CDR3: TGTGCCAGCTCACCCTTACCGGGACCACCTAGGTTCTACGAGCAGTACTTC.

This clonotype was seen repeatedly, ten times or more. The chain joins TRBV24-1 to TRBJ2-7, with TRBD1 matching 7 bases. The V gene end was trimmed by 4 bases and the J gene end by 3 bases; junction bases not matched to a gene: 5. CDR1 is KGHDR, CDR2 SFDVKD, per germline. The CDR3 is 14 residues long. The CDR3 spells CATSERDSGYEQYF. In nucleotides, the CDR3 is TGTGCCACCAGTGAACGGGACAGCGGCTACGAGCAGTACTTC.

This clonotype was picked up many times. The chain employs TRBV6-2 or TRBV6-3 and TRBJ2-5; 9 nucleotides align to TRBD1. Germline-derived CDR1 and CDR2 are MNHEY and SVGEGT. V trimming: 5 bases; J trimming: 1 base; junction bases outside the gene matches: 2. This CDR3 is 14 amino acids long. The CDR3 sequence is CASSRQGVQETQYF. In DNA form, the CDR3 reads TGTGCCAGCAGTAGACAGGGGGTCCAAGAGACCCAGTACTTC.